The 12 T cell receptor beta chains reported below all come from one sample, sequenced in a study of long-term antiretroviral therapy in people with HIV. Runs used v3.0 of the immunoSEQ assay and were done at survey level. Repertoires were generated with immunoSEQ multiplex PCR, while TCRdb's copy carries only in-frame clones and drops some. Of about 30,000 clones listed, more than 70% are singletons. This material consisted of unsorted PBMCs, taken 1.5 years before starting antiretroviral therapy. The source is a man aged 18 to 30 with HIV.

The rearrangement joins TRBV4-1 to TRBJ2-7; no clear D. The germline gives CDR1 MGHRA, CDR2 YSYEKL. The V and J ends lost 2 bases and 0 bases respectively, with 17 bases between them. CDR3 size: 17 residues. The CDR3 is CASSQKLLAGPSYEQYF. CDR3 nucleotides: TGCGCCAGCAGCCAAAAGTTATTGGCAGGTCCCTCCTACGAGCAGTACTTC.

A single count supports this clone. This chain links TRBV18 with TRBJ2-7; the match to TRBD1 covers 8 bases. In germline, CDR1 is KGHSH, CDR2 LQKENI. The CDR3 sequence is 14 residues long. J lost 6 bases, V lost 5 bases, and 9 bases had no gene match. The CDR3 region is CASSSADRVIEQYF. The CDR3 DNA sequence: TGTGCCAGCTCATCTGCGGACAGGGTGATCGAGCAGTACTTC.

CDR3 amino acids: CASSIGMSEKLFF. CDR3 bases: TGTGCCAGTAGTATTGGGATGAGCGAAAAACTGTTTTTT. The V and J genes are TRBV19 and TRBJ1-4; D remains unclear. This CDR3 comprises 13 residues. The V end lost 3 bases, the J end lost 8 bases, and 10 bases lay between the germline ends. CDR1 is LNHDA, CDR2 SQIVND, per germline (reference sequence).

V gene TRBV7-6 combines with J gene TRBJ2-3, with D hard to call. Germline V lookup: CDR1 SGHVS, CDR2 FNYEAQ. V lost 2 bases and J lost 0, with 0 bases in between. The CDR3 is 12 residues long. CDR3 nucleotide sequence: TGTGCCAGCAGCTTAAGCACAGATACGCAGTATTTT. Its protein product is CASSLSTDTQYF.

The gene calls are TRBV7-8 and TRBJ1-5; D gene uncertain. The CDR3 consists of 14 residues. The germline gives CDR1 SGHVS, CDR2 FQNEAQ. V was trimmed by 5 bases and J by 2 bases, leaving 10 bases between them. CDR3 region: CASSTATGNQPQHF. CDR3 DNA: TGTGCCAGCAGCACCGCGACGGGCAATCAGCCCCAGCATTTT.

V is TRBV18 and J is TRBJ2-5; no reliable D call. The ends were cut back, 3 bases at V and 5 bases at J, with 10 bases in the middle. This CDR3 is built from 13 residues. From germline, CDR1 is KGHSH and CDR2 LQKENI. DNA for the CDR3: TGTGCCAGCTCACCCCCGAGCCTGGAGACCCAGTACTTC. Protein product: CASSPPSLETQYF. Together with reference TRBV18 and TRBJ2-5, the CDR3 gives the full variable domain: NAGVMQNPRHLVRRRGQEARLRCSPMKGHSHVYWYRQLPEEGLKFMVYLQKENIIDESGMPKERFSAEFPKEGPSILRIQQVVRGDSAAYFCASSPPSLETQYFGPGTRLLVL.

The rearrangement joins TRBV5-1 to TRBJ1-4; the D is unclear. CDR3 length equals 15 residues. The germline V gene has CDR1 SGHRS and CDR2 YFSETQ. Trimming pared 0 bases from V and 8 bases from J, leaving 14 bases between. The CDR3 nucleotides read TGCGCCAGCAGCTTGGAAGGTACGCCAAGAGAAAAACTGTTTTTT. Protein sequence: CASSLEGTPREKLFF. Full variable domain (missing parts from reference TRBV5-1 and TRBJ1-4): KAGVTQTPRYLIKTRGQQVTLSCSPISGHRSVSWYQQTPGQGLQFLFEYFSETQRNKGNFPGRFSGRQFSNSRSEMNVSTLELGDSALYLCASSLEGTPREKLFFGSGTQLSVL.

The V gene is TRBV4-2, the J gene TRBJ2-1; D unclear. The CDR3 extends over 16 amino acids. The germline V and J ends were trimmed by 1 base and 7 bases, with 17 bases remaining between them. Germline assignment: CDR1 LGHNA and CDR2 YNFKEQ. CDR3 coding DNA: TGTGCCAGCAGCCAAGTCGCCGTGGGTATCCTTAATGAGCAGTTCTTC. Protein product: CASSQVAVGILNEQFF.

The CDR3 loop is CASSRGPGQPQHF. The CDR3 DNA follows: TGTGCCAGCAGTAGGGGGCCGGGTCAGCCCCAGCATTTT. The J gene is TRBJ1-5, the V gene TRBV6-1; 7 nucleotides agree with TRBD1. Germline CDR1 reads MNHNS; CDR2 reads SASEGT. V lost 5 bases, J lost 6 bases, and 4 bases stayed unmatched. The CDR3 is 13 residues long.

This chain joins TRBV11-2 and TRBJ1-5; unclear D gene. Germline V gives CDR1 SGHAT, CDR2 FQNNGV. Trimming removed 3 bases from V and 4 bases from J, with 7 bases in between. The length of the CDR3 is 13 residues. The DNA of the CDR3 is TGTGCCAGCAGCTTGACTGGTAATCAGCCCCAGCATTTT. It is translated as CASSLTGNQPQHF.

On this clone itself: This specimen includes other DNA sequences encoding the same CDR3. This chain uses TRBV6-6 with TRBJ2-1; maybe TRBD1 (5 bases). V was pared by 6 bases and J by 3 bases, with 9 bases between. CDR3 length equals 13 residues. Germline V gene sequence: CDR1 MNHNY, CDR2 SVGAGI (reference sequence). The CDR3 region has the DNA TGTGCCAGCAGCTCAGACAGCTACAATGAGCAGTTCTTC. This gives the protein CASSSDSYNEQFF.

This clone was seen only once. J is TRBJ2-7 and V is TRBV6-1; D unresolved. V was trimmed by 0 bases and J by 3 bases, leaving 9 bases between them. The CDR3 length is 14 residues. Germline CDR1 reads MNHNS; CDR2 reads SASEGT. CDR3 amino acids: CASSEAQVGYEQYF. The DNA for the CDR3 is TGTGCCAGCAGTGAAGCCCAGGTAGGCTACGAGCAGTACTTC.